These 18 T cell receptor beta chains came from one sample sequenced in a study of identical twins. TCRdb reprocessed the 5' RACE reads via MiXCR and lists one record per CDR3 protein. This table holds 690,000 or so distinct CDR3 sequences, 8.6% found once. The same data also contributed to another study, on yellow fever vaccine responses in identical twins.

The specimen sequenced was PBMCs. Receptors originate from a woman aged 18 to 35 in good health.

The chain uses TRBV28 and TRBJ2-7; 8 bases are shared with TRBD1. With 8 bases clipped from V and 0 bases from J, the junction kept 6 bases outside the gene matches. The CDR3 is 14 amino acids. CDR1 and CDR2 (germline): MDHEN, SYDVKM. CDR3 DNA: TGTGCCAGCCAGGACAGGGCGCTCTCCTACGAGCAGTACTTC. It yields the protein CASQDRALSYEQYF. The whole variable domain, remainder taken from reference TRBV28 and TRBJ2-7, is DVKVTQSSRYLVKRTGEKVFLECVQDMDHENMFWYRQDPGLGLRLIYFSYDVKMKEKGDIPEGYSVSREKKERFSLILESASTNQTSMYLCASQDRALSYEQYFGPGTRLTVT.

The chain carries TRBV3-1 and TRBJ2-5; TRBD2 aligns across 7 bases. Losses at the gene ends were 4 bases for V and 4 bases for J; bases not matched to a gene: 6. Per germline, CDR1 LGHDT and CDR2 YNNKEL (reference sequence). CDR3 size: 14 residues. CDR3 DNA sequence: TGTGCCAGCAGCCCCTTCTGGGGGGGAGAGACCCAGTACTTC. Residues: CASSPFWGGETQYF.

The genes are TRBV7-9 and TRBJ2-7; D is ambiguous. Germline CDR1 is SEHNR and CDR2 is FQNEAQ (reference sequence). This CDR3 has 14 amino acids. Trimming shortened V by 3 bases and J by 3 bases, and 12 bases separated the two germline ends. CDR3 sequence (DNA): TGTGCCAGCAGCTTGGTCCAGGTCGGCTACGAGCAGTACTTC. Protein sequence: CASSLVQVGYEQYF.

This clonotype has only a few counts. V is TRBV20-1 and J is TRBJ2-7; 11 nucleotides agree with TRBD2. In germline, CDR1 is DFQATT, CDR2 SNEGSKA (reference sequence). There are 15 residues in the CDR3. Losses at the gene ends were 5 bases for V and 5 bases for J; bases not matched to a gene: 11. CDR3 bases: TGCAGTGCTGAGCGACTAGCGGGGAATAGCAACGAGCAGTACTTC. This encodes CSAERLAGNSNEQYF.

The chain carries TRBV7-9 and TRBJ2-1; D is unresolved. V was clipped by 7 bases and J by 2 bases, with 6 bases between them. Germline lookup yields CDR1 SEHNR and CDR2 FQNEAQ (reference sequence). The CDR3 has 12 amino acids. CDR3 DNA: TGTGCCAGCACCCAGGCCTACAATGAGCAGTTCTTC. Residues: CASTQAYNEQFF.

This clonotype was seen at least ten times. The chain couples TRBV5-1 to TRBJ2-5, with TRBD2 matching 13 bases. CDR3 length: 14 residues. Germline CDR1 SGHRS, CDR2 YFSETQ. The V segment lost 3 bases and the J segment 6 bases; nucleotides outside the gene matches: 2. The CDR3 is CASSSTSGRKTQYF. In nucleotides, the CDR3 is TGCGCCAGCAGCTCGACTAGCGGGAGGAAGACCCAGTACTTC.

This clonotype occurred many times. The chain has TRBV7-2 and TRBJ1-2, with unresolved D. This CDR3 is 12 amino acids long. The V end was cut by 4 bases, the J end by 4 bases, with 7 bases between. Germline CDR1 is SGHTA and CDR2 is FQGNSA. The CDR3 DNA is TGTGCCAGCAGCTCTCGCGCCTATGGCTACACCTTC. Its translation: CASSSRAYGYTF.

This clonotype appeared many times. This rearrangement joins TRBV6-5 to TRBJ2-2; weak D call: TRBD2 (6 bases). V gave up 3 bases and J gave up 0 bases, with 8 bases separating them. This CDR3 contains 15 residues. Germline CDR1 and CDR2: MNHEY and SVGAGI. CDR3 residues: CASSYGGSNTGELFF. DNA for the CDR3: TGTGCCAGCAGTTATGGGGGGTCGAACACCGGGGAGCTGTTTTTT.

This clonotype was counted only a few times. The rearrangement uses TRBV7-3 and TRBJ2-1; no definite D call. The CDR3 runs 16 residues. V was shortened by 5 bases and J by 1 base, with 15 bases between the two germline ends. Looked up from germline, CDR1 is SGHTA and CDR2 is FQGTGA. CDR3 nucleotide sequence: TGTGCCAGCAGCGCATTAATCGGCCAGTCCTACAATGAGCAGTTCTTC. It is translated as CASSALIGQSYNEQFF.

The CDR3 bases are TGCAGTGCTAGAAAACCGGGACAGGCCTACGAGCAGTACTTC. It translates to CSARKPGQAYEQYF. The chain uses TRBV20-1 and TRBJ2-7, with 8 bases lining up with TRBD1. This CDR3 spans 14 amino acids. J lost 2 bases, V lost 2 bases, and 5 bases had no gene match. Germline CDR1 and CDR2: DFQATT and SNEGSKA (reference sequence).

The rearrangement links TRBV10-3 to TRBJ2-3; 10 positions agree with TRBD2. CDR3 length equals 17 residues. V dropped 6 bases and J dropped 6; count of bases not matched to a gene: 15. Germline CDR1 ENHRY, CDR2 SYGVKD. CDR3 sequence: CAIRPPGAGGGKDTQYF. The CDR3 bases are TGTGCCATCAGACCACCCGGAGCGGGAGGGGGTAAGGATACGCAGTATTTT.

The chain joins TRBV14 to TRBJ1-3; D is unresolved. The germline V and J ends were trimmed by 1 base and 0 bases, with 10 bases remaining between them. Germline V gives CDR1 SGHDN, CDR2 FVKESK. The CDR3 is 16 residues long. Written as DNA, the CDR3 is TGTGCCAGCAGCCAAGCGTGGCAGTTCTCTGGAAACACCATATATTTT. As protein: CASSQAWQFSGNTIYF.

Notes on this clonotype: It may be a read error: a sequence one base away is much more abundant. V usage is TRBV5-1 and J usage is TRBJ2-3, with 7 bases matching TRBD1. In germline, CDR1 is SGHRS, CDR2 YFSETQ. J lost 7 bases, V lost 3 bases, and 2 bases had no gene match. The length of the CDR3 is 12 residues. CDR3 sequence (DNA): TGCGCCAGCAGCTCCAGGGGGAATACGCAGTATTTT. It translates to CASSSRGNTQYF.

This sequence joins TRBV6-5 and TRBJ2-7; 10 nucleotides align to TRBD1. CDR3 length equals 15 residues. Germline V CDR1 and CDR2: MNHEY, SVGAGI. J gave up 2 bases and V 2 bases, and 3 bases lay outside the gene matches. The CDR3 here is CASSYRTGGTYEQYF. CDR3 in DNA: TGTGCCAGCAGTTACCGGACAGGGGGAACCTACGAGCAGTACTTC.

This clonotype was found many times. The gene calls are TRBV12-3 or TRBV12-4 and TRBJ2-7; D possibly corresponds to TRBD1 (6 bases). The CDR3 extends over 13 amino acids. Trimming took off 3 bases at V and 3 bases at J, with 9 bases between the two ends. The CDR3 DNA sequence: TGTGCCAGCAGTTTCAAGGACAGCTACGAGCAGTACTTC. This codes for CASSFKDSYEQYF.

This clonotype was detected many times. One junction end does not reproduce the germline sequence, and a read error may be involved. The chain combines TRBV6-2 or TRBV6-3 with TRBJ2-3; D ambiguous. The CDR3 spans 13 residues. Germline CDR1 and CDR2: MNHEY and SVGEGT. In DNA form, the CDR3 reads TGCGCCAGCAGCTACGCGGGCACAGATACGCAGTATTTT. This encodes CASSYAGTDTQYF.

In this sample, this clonotype turned up a few times. The V and J genes are TRBV27 and TRBJ1-3; D unclear. CDR3 length equals 13 residues. Germline V gives CDR1 MNHEY, CDR2 SMNVEV (reference sequence). Between the trimmed V and J ends, which lost 9 bases and 0 bases, there was a span of 9 bases. CDR3 DNA sequence: TGTGCCAGGTCTCTTTACTCTGGAAACACCATATATTTT. It is translated as CARSLYSGNTIYF.

V gene TRBV21-1 combines with J gene TRBJ2-7. TRBV21-1 has pseudogene status. The length of the CDR3 is 14 residues. As DNA, the CDR3 is TGTGCCAGCAGCAAAGAATGGAGTTCCTACGAGCAGTACTTC. Residues: CASSKEWSSYEQYF.